Following are 18 T cell receptor beta chains from one sample sequenced in a study of OX40 agonist ivuxolimab in advanced cancers. TCRdb's table, derived via immunoSEQ multiplex PCR, lists solely in-frame clones and lacks some. The data hold tens of thousands of clones, with roughly 86% observed a single time. Specimen: CD4+ or CD8+ T cells sorted from blood, collected in a trial of the OX40 agonist ivuxolimab. The receptors shown here come from an adult with an advanced solid tumor such as melanoma, head and neck, liver or kidney cancer.

This clone was observed a single time. The chain has TRBV6-5 and TRBJ1-2; 8 bases align to TRBD1. This CDR3 is 12 amino acids long. The germline CDR1 and CDR2 sequences are MNHEY and SVGAGI. The V and J ends lost 11 bases and 8 bases, in that order; junction bases with no gene match: 10. CDR3 nucleotide sequence: TGTGCCGCCGGGCGACAGGGGAGGGGCTACACCTTC. Encoded protein: CAAGRQGRGYTF.

The genes are TRBV4-3 and TRBJ2-7; tentatively, D is TRBD2 (7 bases). V shed 0 bases and J shed 4 bases, with 16 bases lying between them. In germline, CDR1 is LGHNA, CDR2 YSLEER. This CDR3 is 16 amino acids long. The CDR3 is CASSQDQRAGAYEQYF. The CDR3 DNA reads TGCGCCAGCAGCCAAGATCAACGGGCGGGGGCGTACGAGCAGTACTTC.

The chain couples TRBV6-5 to TRBJ2-7; D is ambiguous. V was shortened by 4 bases and J by 2 bases, with 9 bases between the two germline ends. The CDR3 covers 13 residues. CDR1 and CDR2 (germline): MNHEY, SVGAGI. CDR3 nucleotides: TGTGCCAGCAGTTTGGCCCAGCCCTACGAGCAGTACTTC. Translated, it gives CASSLAQPYEQYF.

The rearrangement links TRBV7-2 to TRBJ2-7, with D maybe TRBD1 (6 bases). V shed 6 bases and J shed 6 bases, with 12 bases lying between them. Germline CDR1 is SGHTA and CDR2 is FQGNSA. The CDR3 is made up of 12 amino acids. The CDR3: CASSPGVGEQYF. The CDR3 bases are TGTGCCAGCAGTCCAGGGGTAGGCGAGCAGTACTTC. Filled out from reference TRBV7-2 and TRBJ2-7, the complete variable domain reads GAGVSQSPSNKVTEKGKDVELRCDPISGHTALYWYRQSLGQGLEFLIYFQGNSAPDKSGLPSDRFSAERTGGSVSTLTIQRTQQEDSAVYLCASSPGVGEQYFGPGTRLTVT.

The chain uses TRBV5-1 and TRBJ2-3, with D possibly matching TRBD2 (6 bases). The V gene's germline CDR1 is SGHRS and CDR2 YFSETQ. The V end lost 4 bases, the J end lost 2 bases, and 17 bases lay between the germline ends. The CDR3 sequence is 16 residues long. The CDR3 DNA reads as TGCGCCAGCAGCCCCGGCCGGGCGGGGACCACAGATACGCAGTATTTT. Translated: CASSPGRAGTTDTQYF.

This rearrangement joins TRBV5-1 to TRBJ2-1; 7 nucleotides line up with TRBD2. CDR1 is SGHRS, CDR2 YFSETQ, per germline. The CDR3 has 16 residues. The ends lost 5 bases at V and 9 bases at J; junction bases unmatched: 17. CDR3 loop: CASSSINSGRAGEQFF. DNA of the CDR3: TGCGCCAGCAGTTCGATTAATAGCGGGCGCGCAGGTGAGCAGTTCTTC.

This sequence joins TRBV11-2 and TRBJ2-3; D is undetermined. The ends were cut back, 7 bases at V and 0 bases at J, with 11 bases in the middle. Germline V CDR1 and CDR2: SGHAT, FQNNGV. The CDR3 spans 14 residues. CDR3 DNA: TGTGCCAGCACGGATCGTGCTAGCACAGATACGCAGTATTTT. This gives the protein CASTDRASTDTQYF.

The V and J genes are TRBV6-5 and TRBJ1-2, with D tentatively TRBD1 (5 bases). CDR1 is MNHEY, CDR2 SVGAGI, per germline. With 6 bases removed from V and 7 bases from J, the gap between germline ends came to 15 bases. This CDR3 has 13 amino acids. This CDR3 reads CASRNQGFGGYTF. As DNA, the CDR3 is TGTGCCAGCAGGAATCAGGGCTTCGGTGGCTACACCTTC.

The chain is built from TRBV5-4 and TRBJ2-6, with no clear D. Germline V gene lookup returns CDR1 SGHNT and CDR2 YYREEE (reference sequence). The length of the CDR3 is 17 residues. Trimming left V 1 base short and J 0 bases short, with 11 bases between. CDR3 sequence (DNA): TGTGCCAGCAGCTTGACCGGCAGGAGCTCTGGGGCCAACGTCCTGACTTTC. Translating it yields CASSLTGRSSGANVLTF.

The chain employs TRBV27 and TRBJ2-3; possible D gene TRBD1, 6 bases. Between the trimmed V and J ends, which lost 0 bases and 5 bases, there was a span of 15 bases. The CDR3 loop spans 16 amino acids. Germline V lookup: CDR1 MNHEY, CDR2 SMNVEV (reference sequence). In nucleotides, the CDR3 is TGTGCCAGCAGTTTATCGGGACAAGTGGGGGTAGATACGCAGTATTTT. Protein sequence: CASSLSGQVGVDTQYF.

The CDR3 loop is CASRPGTGGPYSNQPQHF. Written as DNA, the CDR3 is TGTGCCAGCAGACCAGGGACAGGGGGCCCATATAGCAATCAGCCCCAGCATTTT. The V and J genes are TRBV11-2 and TRBJ1-5, with 12 bases aligning to TRBD1. This CDR3 is 18 amino acids long. J gave up 0 bases and V 6 bases, and 9 bases lay outside the gene matches. Germline V lookup: CDR1 SGHAT, CDR2 FQNNGV.

The rearrangement uses TRBV30 and TRBJ2-2; D perhaps matches TRBD2 (5 bases). The germline V gene has CDR1 GTSNPN and CDR2 SVGIG (reference sequence). The V end lost 3 bases, the J end lost 2 bases, and 13 bases lay between the germline ends. The CDR3 totals 15 residues. CDR3 residues: CAWRRLASNTGELFF. In nucleotides, the CDR3 is TGTGCCTGGAGAAGGCTAGCCAGTAACACCGGGGAGCTGTTTTTT.

The CDR3 reads CAIRGLAGNEQFF. DNA for the CDR3: TGTGCCATCAGGGGACTAGCAGGCAATGAGCAGTTCTTC. The chain combines TRBV10-3 with TRBJ2-1, with 9 positions matching TRBD2. The germline gives CDR1 ENHRY, CDR2 SYGVKD. Unmatched junction bases numbered 3, after V lost 6 bases and J lost 6 bases. This CDR3 contains 13 residues.

This rearrangement joins TRBV19 to TRBJ2-3; TRBD2 matches 7 bases. Germline CDR1 LNHDA, CDR2 SQIVND (reference sequence). V lost 3 bases, J lost 4 bases, and 4 bases stayed unmatched. The length of the CDR3 is 14 residues. In nucleotides, the CDR3 is TGTGCCAGTAGTATCCGGGGGAGGGCAGATACGCAGTATTTT. This sequence encodes CASSIRGRADTQYF.

V is TRBV10-3 and J is TRBJ1-5; possibly TRBD1 for D (5 bases). The CDR3 spans 14 residues. Germline lookup yields CDR1 ENHRY and CDR2 SYGVKD. The V gene lost 10 bases and the J gene lost 3 bases, with 16 bases spanning the gap. CDR3 bases: TGTGCCACCATGGGGCAAGTCCTCAATCAGCCCCAGCATTTT. It specifies CATMGQVLNQPQHF.

This sequence joins TRBV11-3 and TRBJ2-1, with 11 bases identical to TRBD2. The CDR3 contains 15 residues. Germline CDR1 reads SGHNT; CDR2 reads YENEEA. V was clipped by 3 bases and J by 4 bases; unmatched bases: 2. The CDR3 protein is CASSFSGGAYNEQFF. CDR3 nucleotides: TGTGCCAGCAGCTTTAGCGGGGGGGCTTACAATGAGCAGTTCTTC. Looking up the rest from reference TRBV11-3 and TRBJ2-1 gives the full variable domain: EAGVVQSPRYKIIEKKQPVAFWCNPISGHNTLYWYLQNLGQGPELLIRYENEEAVDDSQLPKDRFSAERLKGVDSTLKIQPAELGDSAVYLCASSFSGGAYNEQFFGPGTRLTVL.

V gene TRBV7-2 combines with J gene TRBJ2-7; 9 bases match TRBD2. The CDR3 runs to 15 residues. Germline V gene data show CDR1 as SGHTA and CDR2 as FQGNSA. Unmatched junction bases numbered 6, after V lost 2 bases and J lost 4 bases. The CDR3 here is CASSLFPSGIYEQYF. The CDR3 coding sequence is TGTGCCAGCAGCTTATTTCCTAGCGGGATTTACGAGCAGTACTTC.

The V gene is TRBV5-6, the J gene TRBJ1-4, with D unresolved. Germline assignment: CDR1 SGHDT and CDR2 YYEEEE. The CDR3 has 15 residues. The V end was cut by 0 bases, the J end by 3 bases, with 9 bases between. DNA for the CDR3: TGTGCCAGCAGCTTGGTGGGAGGGTCTAATGAAAAACTGTTTTTT. It translates to CASSLVGGSNEKLFF.